The sequence of this T cell receptor beta chain was determined in a study of T cell repertoires in cytomegalovirus infection. Study-level background: Matching HLA type, along with CMV infection, was indicated by public TCR beta signatures. Study results and limitations: Cumulative public TCR beta family frequency identified CMV carriers with the relevant HLA. Dominating the ex vivo response were HLA-C-restricted CMV-specific TCR beta clonotypes.

TCRdb recomputed calls from the reads with MiXCR, one row per CDR3 protein. The sample consists of approximately 500,000 distinct CDR3 sequences, about 15% of them appearing once. Points on this clonotype: Its matching antigen is unknown.

The sample comprised CD8+ T cells from PBMCs. This TCR was recovered from a human donor in good health (CMV status not recorded). Some clones in this sample may be carry-over from other donors' samples.

CDR3 region: CAISARDPTGELFF. The CDR3 bases are TGTGCCATCAGTGCCAGGGATCCCACCGGGGAGCTGTTTTTT. The genes are TRBV10-3 and TRBJ2-2; TRBD1 is a possible D gene (5 bases). CDR3 size: 14 residues. Trimming took off 4 bases at V and 4 bases at J, with 10 bases between the two ends. Germline-derived CDR1 and CDR2 are ENHRY and SYGVKD.